One sample yielded the 2 T cell receptor beta chains listed below, sequenced in a study of T cell changes during pregnancy in multiple sclerosis (dated by TCRdb to the late 2010s). Library construction relied on the immunoSEQ multiplex PCR assay. TCRdb re-hosts the immuneACCESS table, in-frame sequences only. Its copies lack some clones; in the studies checked, an unresolved V gene accounts for under half of them, and the cause for the rest is not known. In all, the sample holds about 48,000 clones, and about nine tenths of those were seen once. The biggest ten clones account for roughly 1.2% of the sample. This specimen was CD4+ T cells from peripheral blood mononuclear cells, taken in the second trimester of pregnancy. The source of these receptors is a female donor with multiple sclerosis, enrolled in a pregnancy study.

This chain links TRBV14 with TRBJ1-3; D is unresolved. Trimming removed 1 base at V and 4 bases at J, with 5 bases between. Germline V gene data show CDR1 as SGHDN and CDR2 as FVKESK. This CDR3 comprises 13 residues. DNA of the CDR3: TGTGCCAGCAGCCAAGGACAAGGAAACACCATATATTTT. Its protein product is CASSQGQGNTIYF.

V usage is TRBV5-4 and J usage is TRBJ1-1, with 9 bases matching TRBD1. There are 17 residues in the CDR3. Germline-derived CDR1 and CDR2 are SGHNT and YYREEE (reference sequence). Unmatched junction bases numbered 9, after V lost 3 bases and J lost 0 bases. CDR3 sequence reads: CASSSAGTGHMNTEAFF. The DNA for the CDR3 is TGTGCCAGCAGCTCAGCGGGGACAGGGCACATGAACACTGAAGCTTTCTTT.